These 29 T cell receptor beta chains came from one sample sequenced in a study of shared T cell receptors in the human thymus. Sequenced by immunoSEQ multiplex PCR; TCRdb stores in-frame clones only, minus some. The table has more than 300,000 clones, roughly 94% seen once. The sequenced sample was thymocytes. Receptors originate from a human donor.

The V gene is TRBV5-8, the J gene TRBJ2-3; D possibly matches TRBD1 or TRBD2 (5 bases each). The germline V gene encodes CDR1 SGHTS and CDR2 YDEGEE. V was trimmed by 0 bases and J by 2 bases, leaving 13 bases between them. The CDR3 is made up of 16 amino acids. CDR3 amino acids: CASSLGPGPPTDTQYF. In nucleotides, the CDR3 is TGTGCCAGCAGCTTGGGGCCGGGACCCCCCACAGATACGCAGTATTTT.

This sequence joins TRBV10-2 and TRBJ1-2; tentative D call: TRBD1 (6 bases). Trimming removed 10 bases at V and 3 bases at J, with 24 bases between. This CDR3 comprises 16 residues. Germline V CDR1 and CDR2: WSHSY, SAAADI. Written as DNA, the CDR3 is TGCGCCACCCCGAGGGGACAAATTACCCCGCACTATGGCTACACCTTC. This translates into CATPRGQITPHYGYTF.

J is TRBJ2-7 and V is TRBV7-2; 9 bases are shared with TRBD1. The V segment lost 6 bases and the J segment 6 bases; nucleotides outside the gene matches: 12. The CDR3 consists of 15 residues. Per germline, CDR1 SGHTA and CDR2 FQGNSA. The CDR3 region has the DNA TGTGCCAGCAGTCATTCCGGGACAGGGCTTCTCGAGCAGTACTTC. This gives the protein CASSHSGTGLLEQYF.

The rearrangement joins TRBV11-2 to TRBJ2-3; 12 nucleotides align to TRBD2. V shed 1 base and J 3 bases; nucleotides not matched to a gene: 11. This CDR3 has 19 amino acids. Germline CDR1 and CDR2: SGHAT and FQNNGV. CDR3 in amino acids: CASSLVPGAGLAGTDTQYF. Here the CDR3 DNA reads TGTGCCAGCAGCTTAGTACCCGGGGCTGGACTAGCGGGAACAGATACGCAGTATTTT.

The CDR3, as DNA: TGTGCCAGCAGCTCACAGGGGGCCTCTAACTATGGCTACACCTTC. It specifies CASSSQGASNYGYTF. The chain employs TRBV5-6 and TRBJ1-2; 9 positions agree with TRBD1. V was pared by 3 bases and J by 0 bases, with 3 bases of the junction left unmatched. Germline V gene sequence: CDR1 SGHDT, CDR2 YYEEEE. This CDR3 has 15 residues.

J is TRBJ2-5 and V is TRBV5-6; no firm D call. Trimming removed 0 bases at V and 4 bases at J, with 10 bases between. Germline assignment: CDR1 SGHDT and CDR2 YYEEEE. This CDR3 is built from 14 residues. This chain's CDR3 is CASSLEMGGETQYF. The CDR3 nucleotides are TGTGCCAGCAGCTTGGAAATGGGTGGAGAGACCCAGTACTTC. Looking up the rest from reference TRBV5-6 and TRBJ2-5 gives the full variable domain: DAGVTQSPTHLIKTRGQQVTLRCSPKSGHDTVSWYQQALGQGPQFIFQYYEEEERQRGNFPDRFSGHQFPNYSSELNVNALLLGDSALYLCASSLEMGGETQYFGPGTRLLVL.

The rearrangement joins TRBV5-1 to TRBJ1-4, with no clear D. CDR1 and CDR2 from the germline V gene are SGHRS and YFSETQ. Between the trimmed V and J ends, which lost 0 bases and 2 bases, there was a span of 14 bases. This CDR3 has 17 residues. Written as DNA, the CDR3 is TGCGCCAGCAGCTTGGCAGGAATTTACGGTACTAATGAAAAACTGTTTTTT. It is translated as CASSLAGIYGTNEKLFF. The complete variable domain, with remaining parts taken from reference TRBV5-1 and TRBJ1-4, reads KAGVTQTPRYLIKTRGQQVTLSCSPISGHRSVSWYQQTPGQGLQFLFEYFSETQRNKGNFPGRFSGRQFSNSRSEMNVSTLELGDSALYLCASSLAGIYGTNEKLFFGSGTQLSVL.

The rearrangement uses TRBV5-6 and TRBJ2-1; D remains ambiguous. The CDR3 is 13 residues long. V lost 6 bases and J lost 6, with 13 bases in between. Germline loops: CDR1 SGHDT, CDR2 YYEEEE. CDR3 loop: CASTHSVGNEQFF. The DNA of the CDR3 is TGTGCCAGCACCCATAGTGTGGGCAATGAGCAGTTCTTC.

The J gene is TRBJ1-3, the V gene TRBV10-3; 9 bases agree with TRBD1. The CDR3 runs 17 residues. In germline, CDR1 is ENHRY, CDR2 SYGVKD. After removal of 2 bases from V and 0 bases from J, the junction contained 5 bases not matched to a gene. CDR3 bases: TGTGCCATCAGTGAGATACAGGGGGCCCACTCTGGAAACACCATATATTTT. Its translation: CAISEIQGAHSGNTIYF.

This chain links TRBV7-2 with TRBJ2-2, with TRBD2 matching 8 bases. After removal of 1 base from V and 5 bases from J, the junction contained 6 bases not matched to a gene. The CDR3 loop spans 16 amino acids. Germline V gene sequence: CDR1 SGHTA, CDR2 FQGNSA. DNA for the CDR3: TGTGCCAGCAGCTTAGACGCGGGAGGCGGAACCGGGGAGCTGTTTTTT. As protein: CASSLDAGGGTGELFF.

This clone was seen a handful of times. The chain combines TRBV5-1 with TRBJ2-7; 13 bases are shared with TRBD2. V lost 3 bases to trimming and J lost 4 bases; unmatched junction nucleotides: 4. Germline V gene lookup returns CDR1 SGHRS and CDR2 YFSETQ. There are 15 residues in the CDR3. This CDR3 reads CASSWTSGRRYEQYF. The CDR3 DNA is TGCGCCAGCAGCTGGACTAGCGGGAGAAGATACGAGCAGTACTTC.

The V gene is TRBV7-2, the J gene TRBJ1-1; D not resolved. The CDR3 covers 13 residues. Between the trimmed V and J ends, which lost 5 bases and 8 bases, there was a span of 15 bases. CDR1 and CDR2 (germline): SGHTA, FQGNSA. DNA of the CDR3: TGTGCCAGCAGCCACGACATAGGAACGGAAGCTTTCTTT. Its translation: CASSHDIGTEAFF. Drawing the rest from reference TRBV7-2 and TRBJ1-1, the complete variable domain is GAGVSQSPSNKVTEKGKDVELRCDPISGHTALYWYRQSLGQGLEFLIYFQGNSAPDKSGLPSDRFSAERTGGSVSTLTIQRTQQEDSAVYLCASSHDIGTEAFFGQGTRLTVV.

The rearrangement links TRBV2 to TRBJ2-7; D might be TRBD1 (5 bases). The CDR3 is 18 residues long. The germline V and J ends were trimmed by 0 bases and 4 bases, with 22 bases remaining between them. In germline, CDR1 is SNHLY, CDR2 FYNNEI. The CDR3 DNA sequence: TGTGCCAGCAGTGAAGCTTCTGACGCCCCCGAAGGGGAATACGAGCAGTACTTC. Protein product: CASSEASDAPEGEYEQYF.

The chain links TRBV29-1 to TRBJ2-3; 14 nucleotides line up with TRBD2. Germline loops: CDR1 SQVTM, CDR2 ANQGSEA. CDR3 length equals 15 residues. V shed 8 bases, J shed 5 bases, and the junction held 9 bases outside the gene matches. In DNA, the CDR3 is TGCAGCTTGAGCCACGGGACTAGCGGGAGAGATACGCAGTATTTT. Translating gives CSLSHGTSGRDTQYF.

V gene TRBV4-3 combines with J gene TRBJ2-3, with a possible D match to TRBD1 (6 bases). V dropped 4 bases and J dropped 4 bases, with 21 bases sitting between them. Germline loops: CDR1 LGHNA, CDR2 YSLEER. The CDR3 totals 17 residues. The CDR3 bases are TGCGCCAGCAGCCCCGACCTACAGGGATACGAGGCAGATACGCAGTATTTT. Encoded protein: CASSPDLQGYEADTQYF.

The chain employs TRBV27 and TRBJ1-4; TRBD1 matches 9 bases. CDR1 is MNHEY and CDR2 is SMNVEV in the germline V gene (reference sequence). The CDR3 contains 16 residues. After removal of 5 bases from V and 3 bases from J, the junction contained 7 bases not matched to a gene. The CDR3 region is CASSPRDREANEKLFF. The CDR3 DNA sequence: TGTGCCAGCAGTCCCCGGGACAGGGAAGCTAATGAAAAACTGTTTTTT.

The rearrangement joins TRBV7-9 to TRBJ2-2, with D perhaps matching TRBD1 or TRBD2 (5 bases each). The CDR3 length is 18 residues. CDR1 SEHNR and CDR2 FQNEAQ come from the germline V gene (reference sequence). V was trimmed by 2 bases and J by 7 bases, leaving 23 bases between them. The CDR3 bases are TGTGCCAGCAGCTTAAAACGGGACCCCTCTCCTTTCTTCGGGGAGCTGTTTTTT. It codes for CASSLKRDPSPFFGELFF.

The V call is TRBV4-2, the J call TRBJ2-1; D is tentatively TRBD1 or TRBD2 (5 bases each). CDR1 LGHNA and CDR2 YNFKEQ come from the germline V gene. Trimming shortened V by 4 bases and J by 4 bases, and 11 bases separated the two germline ends. This CDR3 is 14 amino acids long. CDR3 sequence: CASSPRGEYNEQFF. In DNA form, the CDR3 reads TGTGCCAGCAGCCCAAGAGGGGAATACAATGAGCAGTTCTTC.

The V gene is TRBV27, the J gene TRBJ2-1; D is ambiguous. V lost 1 base to trimming and J lost 4 bases, with 8 bases between them. Germline V gene lookup returns CDR1 MNHEY and CDR2 SMNVEV (reference sequence). The CDR3 consists of 14 residues. The CDR3, as DNA: TGTGCCAGCAGTTTATTGGCGGAGTACAATGAGCAGTTCTTC. Its protein product is CASSLLAEYNEQFF.

On this clone itself: At one end, the junction sequence differs from germline, possibly due to a read error. Distinct nucleotide sequences in the sample also encode this CDR3. The rearrangement joins TRBV4-2 to TRBJ2-7; 7 bases agree with TRBD2. Germline V gene lookup returns CDR1 LGHNA and CDR2 YNFKEQ. The CDR3 sequence is 15 residues long. CDR3 DNA sequence: TGTGCCAGCAGCCAGAATAGGGGACTATGCTGCGAGCAGTATTTC. Residues: CASSQNRGLCCEQYF.

This sequence joins TRBV28 and TRBJ2-1, with 11 bases matching TRBD2. The CDR3 has 17 amino acids. V trimming: 3 bases; J trimming: 7 bases; junction bases outside the gene matches: 11. The V gene's germline CDR1 is MDHEN and CDR2 SYDVKM. The CDR3: CASSFGVSGRAGNEQFF. As DNA, the CDR3 is TGTGCCAGCAGTTTCGGGGTTAGCGGGAGGGCCGGGAATGAGCAGTTCTTC.

The chain recombines TRBV29-1 with TRBJ2-7, with a possible D match to TRBD1 (6 bases). Per the germline V gene, CDR1 is SQVTM and CDR2 is ANQGSEA. The CDR3 has 13 amino acids. With 4 bases removed from V and 2 bases from J, the gap between germline ends came to 12 bases. CDR3 protein: CSVAEGHTYEQYF. As DNA, the CDR3 is TGCAGCGTTGCTGAGGGACACACCTACGAGCAGTACTTC.

The J gene is TRBJ1-4, the V gene TRBV5-6; tentative D call: TRBD1 (6 bases). The CDR3 length is 17 residues. Trimming removed 1 base from V and 3 bases from J, with 16 bases in between. The germline gives CDR1 SGHDT, CDR2 YYEEEE. DNA for the CDR3: TGTGCCAGCAGCTTGTCGCCCCAGGGGAGGTCTAATGAAAAACTGTTTTTT. Protein sequence: CASSLSPQGRSNEKLFF.

The DNA of the CDR3 is TGTGCCAGTAGTATTCGGGAGGTCGAAGCTTTCTTT. Protein product: CASSIREVEAFF. This chain connects TRBV19 to TRBJ1-1; D remains unclear. The ends were cut back, 3 bases at V and 8 bases at J, with 10 bases in the middle. Germline CDR1 reads LNHDA; CDR2 reads SQIVND (reference sequence). The CDR3 runs to 12 residues.

For this clone: Distinct nucleotide sequences in the sample also encode this CDR3. This sequence joins TRBV5-1 and TRBJ1-1; D unresolved. The CDR3 is 13 residues long. The V end was cut by 5 bases, the J end by 0 bases, with 8 bases between. CDR1 and CDR2 from the germline V gene are SGHRS and YFSETQ. CDR3 residues: CASSSRVNTEAFF. The DNA of the CDR3 is TGCGCCAGCAGTAGTAGGGTGAACACTGAAGCTTTCTTT.

J is TRBJ2-7 and V is TRBV4-3; 7 bases fit TRBD1. CDR3 length: 15 amino acids. The ends lost 4 bases at V and 3 bases at J; junction bases unmatched: 9. Per the germline V gene, CDR1 is LGHNA and CDR2 is YSLEER. DNA for the CDR3: TGCGCCAGCAGCCCATCCCCGACAGGGATCTACGAGCAGTACTTC. Translated: CASSPSPTGIYEQYF.

The rearrangement links TRBV6-1 to TRBJ1-2; D not certain. CDR1 is MNHNS and CDR2 is SASEGT in the germline V gene. The V gene lost 0 bases and the J gene lost 3 bases, with 8 bases spanning the gap. The CDR3 loop spans 14 amino acids. CDR3 sequence: CASSEAPAYYGYTF. CDR3 nucleotide sequence: TGTGCCAGCAGTGAAGCTCCAGCGTACTATGGCTACACCTTC.

The chain's CDR3 is CASSPNGDQPQHF. Written as DNA, the CDR3 is TGCGCCAGCAGCCCCAACGGGGATCAGCCCCAGCATTTT. This rearrangement joins TRBV4-3 to TRBJ1-5; D ambiguous. Germline values: CDR1 LGHNA, CDR2 YSLEER. Trimming left V 4 bases short and J 5 bases short, with 9 bases between. This CDR3 spans 13 amino acids.

J is TRBJ1-4 and V is TRBV7-2; 8 bases are shared with TRBD1. The CDR3 runs to 16 residues. J was trimmed by 5 bases and V by 5 bases; bases with no gene match: 10. Germline values: CDR1 SGHTA, CDR2 FQGNSA. For the CDR3, the DNA is TGTGCCAGCAGCCCAAACCCGGACAGGGCGAATGAAAAACTGTTTTTT. Protein sequence: CASSPNPDRANEKLFF.